This TCR beta chain was captured by sequencing in a study of T-cell reconstitution after alpha-beta-depleted transplantation in children. A TCRbeta library incorporating unique molecular identifiers was prepared. TCRdb analysed the PCR reads with MiXCR anew, one entry per CDR3 protein. Seen here are 95,000 to 150,000 distinct CDR3 sequences, around 23% observed once, and the top ten hold over 9.5%. CDR3 size: 14 residues. J gave up 2 bases and V 11 bases, and 7 bases lay outside the gene matches. Germline CDR1 and CDR2: ENHRY and SYGVKD. This clonotype has more than one count but fewer than ten. Source: PBMCs, mostly from graft donor cells, taken 180 days after TCRalphabeta/CD19-depleted stem cell transplant. The receptor comes from a male patient aged 2-10 years who had a stem cell transplant for chronic granulomatous disease, so the T cells may come from the graft donor. The rearrangement links TRBV10-3 to TRBJ1-5; 9 nucleotides line up with TRBD1. CDR3 amino acids: CALTGGAGNQPQHF. The CDR3 DNA sequence: TGTGCCTTAACAGGGGGCGCGGGCAATCAGCCCCAGCATTTT.